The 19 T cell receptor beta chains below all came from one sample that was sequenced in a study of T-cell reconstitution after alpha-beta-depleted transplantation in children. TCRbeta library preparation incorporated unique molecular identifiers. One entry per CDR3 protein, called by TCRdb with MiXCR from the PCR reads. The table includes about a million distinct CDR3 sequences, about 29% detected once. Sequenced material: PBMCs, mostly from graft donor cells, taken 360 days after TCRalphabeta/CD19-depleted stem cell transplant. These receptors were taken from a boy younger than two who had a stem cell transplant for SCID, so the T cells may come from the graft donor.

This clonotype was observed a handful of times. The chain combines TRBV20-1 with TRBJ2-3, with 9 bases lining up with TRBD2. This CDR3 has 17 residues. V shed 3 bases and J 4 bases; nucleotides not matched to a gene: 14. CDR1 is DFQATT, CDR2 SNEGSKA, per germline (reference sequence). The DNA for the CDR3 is TGCAGTGCTAGGCTACGCGGGGGGGGCTTTAGGGCAGATACGCAGTATTTT. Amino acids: CSARLRGGGFRADTQYF.

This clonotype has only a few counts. The CDR3 protein is CASSNEVYTGELFF. The CDR3 DNA is TGTGCCAGCAGTAACGAAGTCTACACCGGGGAGCTGTTTTTT. The V gene is TRBV12-3 or TRBV12-4, the J gene TRBJ2-2; D unclear. This CDR3 has 14 amino acids. Trimming took 5 bases from V and 3 from J, leaving 10 bases between them.

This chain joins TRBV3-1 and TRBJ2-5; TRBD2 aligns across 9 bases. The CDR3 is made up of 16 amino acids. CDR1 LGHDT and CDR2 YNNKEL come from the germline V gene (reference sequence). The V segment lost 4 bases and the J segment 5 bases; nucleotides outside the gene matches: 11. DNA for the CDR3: TGTGCCAGCAGCCGTCCGGGACTAGCATTGGACGAGACCCAGTACTTC. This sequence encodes CASSRPGLALDETQYF.

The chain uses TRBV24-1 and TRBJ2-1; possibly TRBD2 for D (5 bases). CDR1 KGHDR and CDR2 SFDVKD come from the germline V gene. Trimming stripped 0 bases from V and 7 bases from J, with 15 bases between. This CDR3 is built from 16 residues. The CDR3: CATSDLDYGLGNEQFF. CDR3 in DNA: TGTGCCACCAGTGATTTGGACTACGGTTTGGGAAATGAGCAGTTCTTC.

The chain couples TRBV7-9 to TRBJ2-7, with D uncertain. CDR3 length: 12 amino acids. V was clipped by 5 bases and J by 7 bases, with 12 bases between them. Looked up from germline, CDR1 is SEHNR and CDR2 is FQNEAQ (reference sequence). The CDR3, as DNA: TGTGCCAGCAGCCGTGAAAGAGAAGAGCAGTACTTC. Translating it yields CASSREREEQYF. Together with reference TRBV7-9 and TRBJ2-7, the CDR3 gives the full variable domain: DTGVSQNPRHKITKRGQNVTFRCDPISEHNRLYWYRQTLGQGPEFLTYFQNEAQLEKSRLLSDRFSAERPKGSFSTLEIQRTEQGDSAMYLCASSREREEQYFGPGTRLTVT.

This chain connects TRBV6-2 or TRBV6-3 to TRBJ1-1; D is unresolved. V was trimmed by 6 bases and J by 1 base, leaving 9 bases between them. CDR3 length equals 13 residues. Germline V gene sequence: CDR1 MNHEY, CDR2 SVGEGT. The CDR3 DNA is TGTGCCAGCAGCATTCTTTCGAACACTGAAGCTTTCTTT. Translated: CASSILSNTEAFF.

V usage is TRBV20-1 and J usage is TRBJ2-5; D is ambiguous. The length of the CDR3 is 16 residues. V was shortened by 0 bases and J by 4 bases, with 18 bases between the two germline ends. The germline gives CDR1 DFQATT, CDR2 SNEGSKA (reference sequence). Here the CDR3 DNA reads TGCAGTGCTAGAGATCAGGCCGCCAGGTTGATAGAGACCCAGTACTTC. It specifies CSARDQAARLIETQYF.

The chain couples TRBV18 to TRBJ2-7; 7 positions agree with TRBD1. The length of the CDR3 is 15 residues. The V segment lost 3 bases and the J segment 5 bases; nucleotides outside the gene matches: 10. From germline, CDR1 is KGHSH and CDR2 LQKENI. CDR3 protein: CASSPTGVVTDEQYF. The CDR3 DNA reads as TGTGCCAGCTCACCCACAGGGGTAGTTACGGACGAGCAGTACTTC.

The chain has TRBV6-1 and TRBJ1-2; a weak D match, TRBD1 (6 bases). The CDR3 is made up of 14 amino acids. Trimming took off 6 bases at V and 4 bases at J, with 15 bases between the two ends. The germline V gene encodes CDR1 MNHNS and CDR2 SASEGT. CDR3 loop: CASSADRNLYGYTF. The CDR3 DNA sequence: TGTGCCAGCAGCGCAGACAGGAACCTCTATGGCTACACCTTC.

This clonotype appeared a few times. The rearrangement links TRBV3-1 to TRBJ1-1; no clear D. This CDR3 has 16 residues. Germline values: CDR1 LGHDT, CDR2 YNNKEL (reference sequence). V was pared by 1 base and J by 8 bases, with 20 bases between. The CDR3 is CASSQVGSGRRPEAFF. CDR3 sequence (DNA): TGTGCCAGCAGCCAAGTGGGAAGCGGTCGGCGGCCCGAAGCTTTCTTT.

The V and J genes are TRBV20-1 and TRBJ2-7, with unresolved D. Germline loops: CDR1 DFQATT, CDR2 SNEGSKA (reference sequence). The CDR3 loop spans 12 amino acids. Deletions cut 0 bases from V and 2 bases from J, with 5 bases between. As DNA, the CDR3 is TGCAGTGCTAGAGATAAAACCTACGAGCAGTACTTC. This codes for CSARDKTYEQYF.

CDR3 protein: CASSPGGDSYEQYF. In DNA, the CDR3 is TGCGCCAGCAGCCCCGGGGGAGATTCCTACGAGCAGTACTTC. The gene calls are TRBV5-1 and TRBJ2-7; TRBD2 is a possible D gene (6 bases). The ends were cut back, 4 bases at V and 1 base at J, with 12 bases in the middle. The germline V gene has CDR1 SGHRS and CDR2 YFSETQ. CDR3 length equals 14 residues.

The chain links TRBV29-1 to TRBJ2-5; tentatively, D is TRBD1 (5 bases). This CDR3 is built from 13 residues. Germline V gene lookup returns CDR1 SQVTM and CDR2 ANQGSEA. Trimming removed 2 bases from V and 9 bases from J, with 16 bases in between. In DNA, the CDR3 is TGCAGCGTTGAACGGGCAGGGAAAAGCCCCCAGTACTTC. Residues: CSVERAGKSPQYF. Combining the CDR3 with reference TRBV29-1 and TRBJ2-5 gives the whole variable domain SAVISQKPSRDICQRGTSLTIQCQVDSQVTMMFWYRQQPGQSLTLIATANQGSEATYESGFVIDKFPISRPNLTFSTLTVSNMSPEDSSIYLCSVERAGKSPQYFGPGTRLLVL.

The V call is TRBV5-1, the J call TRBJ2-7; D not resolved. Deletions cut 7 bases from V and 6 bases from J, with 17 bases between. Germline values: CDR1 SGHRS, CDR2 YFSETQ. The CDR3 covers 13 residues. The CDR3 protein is CASRQDRVPEQYF. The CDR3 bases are TGCGCCAGCCGCCAGGACCGAGTACCCGAGCAGTACTTC.

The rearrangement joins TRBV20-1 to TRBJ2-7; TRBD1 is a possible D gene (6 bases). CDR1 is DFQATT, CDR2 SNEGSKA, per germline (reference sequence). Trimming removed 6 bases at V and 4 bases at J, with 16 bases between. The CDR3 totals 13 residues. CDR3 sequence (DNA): TGCAGTGCCAAACTGACAGGTCGATACGAGCAGTACTTC. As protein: CSAKLTGRYEQYF.

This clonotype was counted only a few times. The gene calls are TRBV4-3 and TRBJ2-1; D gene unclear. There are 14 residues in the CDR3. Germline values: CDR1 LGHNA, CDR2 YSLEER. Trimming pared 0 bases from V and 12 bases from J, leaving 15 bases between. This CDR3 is CASSQESGRRGQFF. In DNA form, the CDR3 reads TGCGCCAGCAGCCAAGAGTCGGGCAGGCGCGGGCAGTTCTTC.

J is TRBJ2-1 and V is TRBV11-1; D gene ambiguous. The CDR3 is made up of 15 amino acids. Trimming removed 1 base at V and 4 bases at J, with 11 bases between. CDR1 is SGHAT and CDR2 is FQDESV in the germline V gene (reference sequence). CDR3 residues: CASSLGYTDYNEQFF. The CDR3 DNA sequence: TGTGCCAGCAGCTTAGGGTACACGGATTACAATGAGCAGTTCTTC. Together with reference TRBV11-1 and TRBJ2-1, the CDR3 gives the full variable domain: EAEVAQSPRYKITEKSQAVAFWCDPISGHATLYWYRQILGQGPELLVQFQDESVVDDSQLPKDRFSAERLKGVDSTLKIQPAELGDSAMYLCASSLGYTDYNEQFFGPGTRLTVL.

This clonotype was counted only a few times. The CDR3 spells CASSATGQVDGYTF. The CDR3 coding sequence is TGTGCCAGCAGCGCGACGGGACAGGTGGATGGCTACACCTTC. The chain links TRBV7-9 to TRBJ1-2, with TRBD1 matching over 8 bases. V was pared by 5 bases and J by 6 bases, with 8 bases of the junction left unmatched. This CDR3 contains 14 residues. Per the germline V gene, CDR1 is SEHNR and CDR2 is FQNEAQ (reference sequence).

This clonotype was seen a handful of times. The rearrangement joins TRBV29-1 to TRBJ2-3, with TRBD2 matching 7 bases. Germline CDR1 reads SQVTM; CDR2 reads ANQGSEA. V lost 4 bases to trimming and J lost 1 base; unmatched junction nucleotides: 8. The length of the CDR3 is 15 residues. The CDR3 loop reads CSVGGGKDRTDTQYF. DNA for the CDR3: TGCAGCGTTGGGGGGGGGAAGGATCGCACAGATACGCAGTATTTT.